This TCR beta chain was identified in a study of blood T cell repertoires in COVID-19. Study information: PBMCs, B-cell-depleted T cells, or T cells were the source of the cDNA or gDNA that made up the material.

From germline, CDR1 is WSHSY and CDR2 SAAADI. V gave up 8 bases and J gave up 7 bases, with 18 bases separating them. This CDR3 comprises 15 residues. Only in-frame clones appear in the TCRdb table, and some are missing; sequencing was by immunoSEQ multiplex PCR. The sample includes approximately 130,000 clones, approximately 84% of them seen just once. This clonotype was sampled from a human donor in a cohort sampled during active COVID-19. Sequencing used peripheral blood. This rearrangement joins TRBV10-2 to TRBJ1-6, with a tentative D call TRBD1 (6 bases). The CDR3 DNA reads as TGCGCCAGCCGTACCGGACAGCTCACGAATTCACCCCTCCACTTT. Amino acids: CASRTGQLTNSPLHF.